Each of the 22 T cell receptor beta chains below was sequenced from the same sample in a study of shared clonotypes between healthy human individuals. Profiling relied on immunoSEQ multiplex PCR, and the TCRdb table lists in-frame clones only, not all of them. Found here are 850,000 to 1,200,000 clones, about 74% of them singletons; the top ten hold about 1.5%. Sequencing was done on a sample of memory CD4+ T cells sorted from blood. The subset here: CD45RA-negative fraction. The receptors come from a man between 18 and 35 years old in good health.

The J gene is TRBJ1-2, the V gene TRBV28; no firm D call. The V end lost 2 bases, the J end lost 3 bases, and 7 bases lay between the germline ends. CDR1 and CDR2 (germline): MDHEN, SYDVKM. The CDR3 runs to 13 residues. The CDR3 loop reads CASSLRLDYGYTF. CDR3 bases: TGTGCCAGCAGTTTACGGTTGGACTATGGCTACACCTTC.

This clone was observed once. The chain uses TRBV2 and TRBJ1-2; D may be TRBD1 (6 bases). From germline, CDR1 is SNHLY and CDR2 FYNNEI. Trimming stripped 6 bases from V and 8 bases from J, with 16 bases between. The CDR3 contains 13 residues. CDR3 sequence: CASRIQGQGGYTF. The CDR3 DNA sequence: TGTGCCAGCAGGATACAGGGTCAAGGAGGCTACACCTTC.

CDR3 region: CASSQSETASSYEQYF. CDR3 nucleotide sequence: TGCGCCAGCAGCCAGTCAGAGACAGCCTCTTCCTACGAGCAGTACTTC. The rearrangement links TRBV4-1 to TRBJ2-7; D is possibly TRBD1 (5 bases). CDR3 size: 16 residues. From germline, CDR1 is MGHRA and CDR2 YSYEKL. V lost 3 bases, J lost 1 base, and 16 bases lay in between.

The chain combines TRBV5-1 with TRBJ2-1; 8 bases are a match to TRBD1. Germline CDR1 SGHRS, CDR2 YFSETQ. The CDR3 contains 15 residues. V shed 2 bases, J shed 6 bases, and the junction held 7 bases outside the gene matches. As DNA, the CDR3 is TGCGCCAGCAGCTTTCGGCAGGGGGCATCCAATGAGCAGTTCTTC. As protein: CASSFRQGASNEQFF.

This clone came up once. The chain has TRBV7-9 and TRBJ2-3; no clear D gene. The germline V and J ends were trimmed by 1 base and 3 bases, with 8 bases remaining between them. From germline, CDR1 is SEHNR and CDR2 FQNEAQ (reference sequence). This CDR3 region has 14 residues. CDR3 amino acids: CASSLVQSTDTQYF. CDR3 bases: TGTGCCAGCAGCTTAGTCCAGTCAACAGATACGCAGTATTTT.

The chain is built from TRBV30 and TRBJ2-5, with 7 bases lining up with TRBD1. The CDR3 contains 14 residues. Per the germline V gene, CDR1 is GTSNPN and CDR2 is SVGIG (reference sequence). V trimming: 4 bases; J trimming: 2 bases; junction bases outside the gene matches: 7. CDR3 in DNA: TGTGCCTGGATTCTTAACAGGGGACAAGAGACCCAGTACTTC. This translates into CAWILNRGQETQYF.

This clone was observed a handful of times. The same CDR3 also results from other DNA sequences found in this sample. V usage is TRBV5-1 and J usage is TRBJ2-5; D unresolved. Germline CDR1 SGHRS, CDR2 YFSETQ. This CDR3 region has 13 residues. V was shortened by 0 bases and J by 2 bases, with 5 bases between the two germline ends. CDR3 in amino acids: CASSLGGQETQYF. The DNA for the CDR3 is TGCGCCAGCAGCTTGGGAGGTCAAGAGACCCAGTACTTC.

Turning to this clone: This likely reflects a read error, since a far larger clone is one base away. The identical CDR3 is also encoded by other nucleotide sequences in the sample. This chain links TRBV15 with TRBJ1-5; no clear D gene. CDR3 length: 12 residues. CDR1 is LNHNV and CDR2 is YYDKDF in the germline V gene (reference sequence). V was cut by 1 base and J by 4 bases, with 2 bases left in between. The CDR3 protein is CATSRVNQPQHF. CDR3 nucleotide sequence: TGTGCCACCAGCAGAGTTAATCAGCCCCAGCATTTT.

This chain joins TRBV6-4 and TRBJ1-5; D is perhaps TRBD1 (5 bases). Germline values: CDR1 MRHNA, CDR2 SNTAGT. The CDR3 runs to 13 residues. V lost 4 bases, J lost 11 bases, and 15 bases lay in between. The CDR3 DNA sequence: TGTGCCAGCAGTGCCGACAGCGGGGCTTCCCAGCATTTT. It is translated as CASSADSGASQHF.

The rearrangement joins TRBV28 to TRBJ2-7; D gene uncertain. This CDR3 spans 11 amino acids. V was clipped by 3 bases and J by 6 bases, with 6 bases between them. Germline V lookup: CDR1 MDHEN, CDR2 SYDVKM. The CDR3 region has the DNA TGTGCCAGCAGTTTCCAGTTCGAGCAGTACTTC. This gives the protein CASSFQFEQYF.

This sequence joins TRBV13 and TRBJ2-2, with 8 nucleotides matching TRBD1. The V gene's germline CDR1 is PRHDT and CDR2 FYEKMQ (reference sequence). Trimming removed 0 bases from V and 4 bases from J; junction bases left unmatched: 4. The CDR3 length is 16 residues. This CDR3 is CASSLGRTGSTGELFF. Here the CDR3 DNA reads TGTGCCAGCAGCTTAGGAAGGACAGGGTCCACCGGGGAGCTGTTTTTT.

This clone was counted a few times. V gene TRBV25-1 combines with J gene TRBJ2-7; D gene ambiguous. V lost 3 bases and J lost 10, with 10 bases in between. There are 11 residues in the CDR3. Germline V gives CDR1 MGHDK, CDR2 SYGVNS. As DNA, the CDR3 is TGTGCCAGCAGTGAGGGCCGATTCCAGTACTTC. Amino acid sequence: CASSEGRFQYF.

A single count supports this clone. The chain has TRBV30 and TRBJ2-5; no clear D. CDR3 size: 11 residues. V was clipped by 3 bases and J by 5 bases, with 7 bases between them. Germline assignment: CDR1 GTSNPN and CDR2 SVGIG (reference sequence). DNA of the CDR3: TGTGCCTGGAGAAGAGAGGAGACCCAGTACTTC. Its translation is CAWRREETQYF.

This chain's CDR3 is CASSPAGAREQYF. In nucleotides, the CDR3 is TGTGCCAGCTCACCTGCCGGGGCTCGGGAGCAGTACTTC. The chain carries TRBV18 and TRBJ2-7; tentatively, D is TRBD1 or TRBD2 (5 bases each). In germline, CDR1 is KGHSH, CDR2 LQKENI. Between the trimmed V and J ends, which lost 3 bases and 7 bases, there was a span of 13 bases. The CDR3 contains 13 residues.

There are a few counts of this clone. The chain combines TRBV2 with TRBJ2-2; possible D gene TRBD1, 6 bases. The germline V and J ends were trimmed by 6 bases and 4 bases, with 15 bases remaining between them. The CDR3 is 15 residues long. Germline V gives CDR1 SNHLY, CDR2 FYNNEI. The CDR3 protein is CASSVLGQSTGELFF. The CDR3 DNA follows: TGTGCCAGCAGCGTCCTCGGACAGTCCACCGGGGAGCTGTTTTTT.

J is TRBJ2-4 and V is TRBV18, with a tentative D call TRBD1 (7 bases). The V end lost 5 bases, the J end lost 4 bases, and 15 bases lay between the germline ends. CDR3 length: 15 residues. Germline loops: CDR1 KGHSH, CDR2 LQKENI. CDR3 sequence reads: CASSIGGTEKNIQYF. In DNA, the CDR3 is TGTGCCAGCTCAATAGGCGGGACAGAGAAAAACATTCAGTACTTC.

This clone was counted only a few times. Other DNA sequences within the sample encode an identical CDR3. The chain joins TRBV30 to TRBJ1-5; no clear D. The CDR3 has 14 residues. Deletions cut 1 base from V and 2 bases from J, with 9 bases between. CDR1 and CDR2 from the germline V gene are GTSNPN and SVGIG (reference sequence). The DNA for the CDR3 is TGTGCCTGGAGTGAGGGCTCCGGCAATCAGCCCCAGCATTTT. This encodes CAWSEGSGNQPQHF.

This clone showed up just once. CDR3 protein: CASSPQSGGNQPQHF. The CDR3 region has the DNA TGTGCCAGTAGTCCCCAGTCGGGGGGCAATCAGCCCCAGCATTTT. The chain combines TRBV19 with TRBJ1-5, with D possibly TRBD1 on 5 matching bases. V was trimmed by 5 bases and J by 2 bases, leaving 13 bases between them. The germline gives CDR1 LNHDA, CDR2 SQIVND (reference sequence). This CDR3 has 15 residues.

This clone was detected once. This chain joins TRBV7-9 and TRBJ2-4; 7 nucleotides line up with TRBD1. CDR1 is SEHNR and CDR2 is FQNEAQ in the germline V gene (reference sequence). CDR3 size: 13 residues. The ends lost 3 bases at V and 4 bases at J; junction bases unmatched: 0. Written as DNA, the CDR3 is TGTGCCAGCAGCTTGGGACAGAAAAACATTCAGTACTTC. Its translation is CASSLGQKNIQYF.

For the CDR3, the DNA is TGTGCCACCAGCAGGGAGATGAACACTGAAGCTTTCTTT. Its translation is CATSREMNTEAFF. The chain employs TRBV15 and TRBJ1-1; D ambiguous. CDR1 is LNHNV and CDR2 is YYDKDF in the germline V gene (reference sequence). CDR3 length equals 13 residues. V lost 3 bases, J lost 0 bases, and 5 bases lay in between.

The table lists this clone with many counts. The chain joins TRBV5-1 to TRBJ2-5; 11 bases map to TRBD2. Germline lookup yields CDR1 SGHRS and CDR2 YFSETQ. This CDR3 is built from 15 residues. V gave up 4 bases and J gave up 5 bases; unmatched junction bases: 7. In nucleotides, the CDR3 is TGCGCCAGCAGCGACAGACTAGCGGGGACGGAGACCCAGTACTTC. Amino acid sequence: CASSDRLAGTETQYF.

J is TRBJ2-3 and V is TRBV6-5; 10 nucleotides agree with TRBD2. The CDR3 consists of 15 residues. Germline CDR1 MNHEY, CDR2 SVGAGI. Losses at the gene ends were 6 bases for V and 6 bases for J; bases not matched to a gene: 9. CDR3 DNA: TGTGCCAGCAGCTACGCCGCTAGCGGGAGTGATACGCAGTATTTT. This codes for CASSYAASGSDTQYF.